The sequence of this T cell receptor beta chain was determined in a study of blood T cell repertoires in COVID-19. Study-wide context: Specimens from acute and convalescent COVID-19 originated in the United States, Italy and Spain. T cells, B-cell-depleted T cells, or PBMCs provided the cDNA or gDNA that served as material.

As processed by the authors: Counts of nucleated cells, estimated from reference gene primer amplification, were obtained. This table comes from immunoSEQ multiplex PCR, and its TCRdb copy is limited to in-frame clones, with some not included. The V and J calls and clone size were taken over from that table, and D and trimming were inferred from the DNA. The sample contains fewer than 300,000 clones, around nine tenths of which appear only once. Germline CDR1 reads MNHEY; CDR2 reads SMNVEV (reference sequence). The CDR3 has 14 residues. Trimming cost V 6 bases and J 7 bases, with 19 bases left between them.

The sequenced sample consisted of peripheral blood. The rearrangement joins TRBV27 to TRBJ2-7; D might be TRBD1 (6 bases). This receptor was identified in a man between 35 and 55 years old who had recovered from COVID-19. The CDR3: CASRTGTPLTEQYF. CDR3 DNA sequence: TGTGCCAGCAGAACCGGGACACCGCTTACTGAGCAGTACTTC.